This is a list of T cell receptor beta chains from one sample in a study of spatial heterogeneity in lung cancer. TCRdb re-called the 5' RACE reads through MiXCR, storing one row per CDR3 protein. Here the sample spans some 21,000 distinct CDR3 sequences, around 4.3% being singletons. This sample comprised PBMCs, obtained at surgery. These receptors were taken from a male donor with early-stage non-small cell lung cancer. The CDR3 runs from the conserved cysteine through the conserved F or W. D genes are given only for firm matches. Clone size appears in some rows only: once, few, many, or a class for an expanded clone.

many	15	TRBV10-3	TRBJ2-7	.	TGTGCCATCAGTGAGCCCGGGGGTGCCTCCTACGAGCAGTACTTC	CAISEPGGASYEQYF
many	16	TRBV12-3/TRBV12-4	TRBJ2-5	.	TGTGCCAGCAGCCCTCACCCCGGGCGGAGGAAAGAGACCCAGTACTTC	CASSPHPGRRKETQYF
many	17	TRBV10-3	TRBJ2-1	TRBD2	TGTGCCAACTCCCGGACTAGCGGGAGTGGAATGTCCAATGAGCAGTTCTTC	CANSRTSGSGMSNEQFF
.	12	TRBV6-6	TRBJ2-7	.	TGTGCCAGCAGTTCCCGAGAGTACGAGCAGTACTTC	CASSSREYEQYF
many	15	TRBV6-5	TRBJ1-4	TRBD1	TGTGCCAGCAGTTACGCCCGACAGGGGACTGAAAAACTGTTTTTT	CASSYARQGTEKLFF
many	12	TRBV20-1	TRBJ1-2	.	TGCAGTGCTAGGACTTCAAGCTATGGCTACACCTTC	CSARTSSYGYTF
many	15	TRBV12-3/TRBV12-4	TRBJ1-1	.	TGTGCCAGCAGCCAATCGGCCAGAACGAACACTGAAGCTTTCTTT	CASSQSARTNTEAFF
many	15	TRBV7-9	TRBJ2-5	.	TGTGCCAGCAGCCCGTGGATGGGGGAGGAGGAGACCCAGTACTTC	CASSPWMGEEETQYF
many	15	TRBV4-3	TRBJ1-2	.	TGCGCCAGCAGCGAAGCGGAGGGTGGCTACTATGGCTACACCTTC	CASSEAEGGYYGYTF
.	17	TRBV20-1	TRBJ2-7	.	TGCAGTGCTAGAGTTCAACCAAAGGTTCACGAGTCCCACGAGCAGTACTTC	CSARVQPKVHESHEQYF
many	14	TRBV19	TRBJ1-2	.	TGTGCCAGTAGTATAGGGCCGGGCCCCTATGGCTACACCTTC	CASSIGPGPYGYTF
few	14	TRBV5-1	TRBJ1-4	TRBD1	TGCGCCAGCAGCTTGGGGACAGGGGGCGAAAAACTGTTTTTT	CASSLGTGGEKLFF
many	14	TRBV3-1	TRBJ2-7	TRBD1	TGTGCCAGCAGCCTACGGACAGGGGCAGACGAGCAGTACTTC	CASSLRTGADEQYF
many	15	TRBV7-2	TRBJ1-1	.	TGTGCCAGCAGCTTAGGGTCCGGGACGAACACTGAAGCTTTCTTT	CASSLGSGTNTEAFF
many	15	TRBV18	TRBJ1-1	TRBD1	TGTGCCAGCTCACCACAGGGACAGGGGAACACTGAAGCTTTCTTT	CASSPQGQGNTEAFF
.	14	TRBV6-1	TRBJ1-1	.	TGTGCCAGCAGTGAAACCAACGACGGGACTGAAGCTTTCTTT	CASSETNDGTEAFF
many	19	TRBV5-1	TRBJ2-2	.	TGCGCCAGCAGCTTGGATTTTCGGCCGGGACTTCCTGGGTCCGGGGAGCTGTTTTTT	CASSLDFRPGLPGSGELFF
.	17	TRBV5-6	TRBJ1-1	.	TGTGCCAGCAGCCCCATGGACATGAACAGGGTTCTCACTGAAGCTTTCTTT	CASSPMDMNRVLTEAFF
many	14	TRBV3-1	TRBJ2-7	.	TGTGCCAGCAGCCAAGTTGGTGAATCCTACGAGCAGTACTTC	CASSQVGESYEQYF
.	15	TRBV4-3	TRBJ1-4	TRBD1	TGCGCCAGCAGCCGAGGGACAGGGGGCGGCGAAAAACTGTTTTTT	CASSRGTGGGEKLFF
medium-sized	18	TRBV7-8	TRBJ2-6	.	TGTGCCAGCAGCCCAGGAGAAAGGGGTTTCCCTGGGGCCAACGTCCTGACTTTC	CASSPGERGFPGANVLTF
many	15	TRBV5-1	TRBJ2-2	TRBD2	TGCGCCAGCAGCACGACTAGCGGGAGCGGCGGGGAGCTGTTTTTT	CASSTTSGSGGELFF
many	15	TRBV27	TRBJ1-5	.	TGTGCCAGCAGTTCATACAGCATTAGCAATCAGCCCCAGCATTTT	CASSSYSISNQPQHF
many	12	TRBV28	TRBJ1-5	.	TGTGCCAGCAAATCCCTCAATCAGCCCCAGCATTTT	CASKSLNQPQHF
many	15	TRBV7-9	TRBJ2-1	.	TGTGCCAGCAGCCGGGGAGAGTGGGGTTACAATGAGCAGTTCTTC	CASSRGEWGYNEQFF
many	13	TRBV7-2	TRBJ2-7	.	TGTGCCAGCAGCTTAGCGCGGGCCTACGAGCAGTACTTC	CASSLARAYEQYF
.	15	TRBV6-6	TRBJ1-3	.	TGTGCCAGCAGTCAAGGGACTCCCTCTGGAAACACCATATATTTT	CASSQGTPSGNTIYF
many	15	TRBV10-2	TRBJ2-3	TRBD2	TGCGCCAGCAGTCTGACTGCGGGAGGAGGAGATACGCAGTATTTT	CASSLTAGGGDTQYF
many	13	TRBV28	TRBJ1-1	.	TGTGCCAGCAGTCCCAGGGTACGCACTGAAGCTTTCTTT	CASSPRVRTEAFF
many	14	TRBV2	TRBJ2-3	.	TGTGCCAGCAGTGTCCGTCCCAGCACAGATACGCAGTATTTT	CASSVRPSTDTQYF
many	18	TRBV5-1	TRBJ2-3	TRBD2	TGCGCCAGCAGCTTGGCCGGTAGCGGGAGGACGTGGGCAGATACGCAGTATTTT	CASSLAGSGRTWADTQYF
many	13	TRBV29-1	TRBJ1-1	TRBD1	TGCAGCGCGTTGGGACAGGGGGGCACTGAAGCTTTCTTT	CSALGQGGTEAFF
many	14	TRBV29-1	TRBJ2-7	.	TGCAGCGCCCGATCAGGACTGGGATCCTACGAGCAGTACTTC	CSARSGLGSYEQYF
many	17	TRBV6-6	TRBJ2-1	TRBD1	TGTGCCAGCAGTTTCTCTCCGGGACAGGGCTTATACAATGAGCAGTTCTTC	CASSFSPGQGLYNEQFF
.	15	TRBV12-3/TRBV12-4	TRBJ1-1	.	TGTGCCAGCAGTCGAGGGCAGCCTCTGAACACTGAAGCTTTCTTT	CASSRGQPLNTEAFF
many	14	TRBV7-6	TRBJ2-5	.	TGTGCCAGCAGCTCCGGGAGTCGGCAAGAGACCCAGTACTTC	CASSSGSRQETQYF
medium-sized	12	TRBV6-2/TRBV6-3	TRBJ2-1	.	TGTGCCAGCAGTTACTCCTACAATGAGCAGTTCTTC	CASSYSYNEQFF
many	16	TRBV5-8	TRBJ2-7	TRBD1	TGTGCCAGCAGCTTTCTGACAGGGGTGAGCTCCTACGAGCAGTACTTC	CASSFLTGVSSYEQYF
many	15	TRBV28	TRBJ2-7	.	TGTGCCAGCAGTGGGGTAGGGGGGGCCTCCTACGAGCAGTACTTC	CASSGVGGASYEQYF
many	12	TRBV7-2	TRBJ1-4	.	TGTGCCAGCAGCCCCCTCCGTGGGTTTCTGTTTTTT	CASSPLRGFLFF
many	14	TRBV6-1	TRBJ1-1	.	TGTGCCAGCAGTGCCATCCCAGGGAACACTGAAGCTTTCTTT	CASSAIPGNTEAFF
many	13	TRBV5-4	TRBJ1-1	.	TGTGCCAGCAGCTTGGCGGTGAACACTGAAGCTTTCTTT	CASSLAVNTEAFF
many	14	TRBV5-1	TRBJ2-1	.	TGCGCCAGCAGCCCCGAGAGGGCTGGCAATGAGCAGTTCTTC	CASSPERAGNEQFF
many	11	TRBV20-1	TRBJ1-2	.	TGCAGTGCCTTCACAGGGAATGGCTACACCTTC	CSAFTGNGYTF
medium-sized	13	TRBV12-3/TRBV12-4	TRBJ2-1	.	TGTGCCAGCAGTTTTAACAGGGTCAATGAGCAGTTCTTC	CASSFNRVNEQFF
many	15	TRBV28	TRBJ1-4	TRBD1	TGTGCCAGCAGTAAACCGGGACAGGGAATTGAAAAACTGTTTTTT	CASSKPGQGIEKLFF
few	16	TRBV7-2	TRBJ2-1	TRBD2	TGTGCCAGCAGCTTAGCCTGGGCGGGAGTATCCCATGAGCAGTTCTTC	CASSLAWAGVSHEQFF
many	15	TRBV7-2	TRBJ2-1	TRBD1	TGTGCCAGCAGGACGGCGGGACAGGGTATACATGAGCAGTTCTTC	CASRTAGQGIHEQFF
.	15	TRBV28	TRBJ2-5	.	TGTGCCAGCAGTTTACAGGGTTTTTTGGGAGAGACCCAGTACTTC	CASSLQGFLGETQYF
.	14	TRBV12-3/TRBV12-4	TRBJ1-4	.	TGTGCCAGCAGTGGCAGGGGAGGAAATGAAAAACTGTTTTTT	CASSGRGGNEKLFF
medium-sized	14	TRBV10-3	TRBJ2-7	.	TGTGCCATCAGTGACCTGGGGGCCGGTTGGGAGCAGTACTTC	CAISDLGAGWEQYF
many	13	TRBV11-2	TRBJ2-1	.	TGTGCCAGCAGCTTAGATCGTGGTGATGAGCAGTTCTTC	CASSLDRGDEQFF
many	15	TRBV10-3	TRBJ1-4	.	TGTGCCATCAGTGTAGGAGTTGCAACTAATGAAAAACTGTTTTTT	CAISVGVATNEKLFF
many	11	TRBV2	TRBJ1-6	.	TGTGCCAGCACCTTAAATTCACCCCTCCACTTT	CASTLNSPLHF